The 2 T cell receptor beta chains given below trace back to one sample, sequenced in a study of Ad26.COV2.S vaccination and SARS-CoV-2 variants. This sample's treatment: some 20 received Ad26.COV2.S at low or high dose, single or two shots; about 5 received placebo; per-sample allocation not given. It was on day 63 after the first vaccine or placebo injection that samples were taken. Sequenced by immunoSEQ multiplex PCR; TCRdb stores in-frame clones only, minus some. The table records about 350,000 clones, about 88% of them present only once. The sequencing used peripheral blood, collected in a trial of Ad26.COV2.S vaccine versus placebo. Receptors originate from a person aged 18-60 years who received the Ad26.COV2.S COVID-19 vaccine or a placebo.

The rearrangement links TRBV18 to TRBJ1-4, with 9 positions matching TRBD1. CDR1 and CDR2 from the germline V gene are KGHSH and LQKENI. The CDR3 covers 13 residues. V shed 3 bases, J shed 12 bases, and the junction held 5 bases outside the gene matches. The CDR3 reads CASSPTGGKELFF. The CDR3 DNA sequence: TGTGCCAGCTCACCCACAGGGGGCAAAGAACTGTTTTTT.

The V call is TRBV5-4, the J call TRBJ2-1; D is ambiguous. The CDR3 contains 13 residues. The germline V and J ends were trimmed by 2 bases and 7 bases, with 10 bases remaining between them. From germline, CDR1 is SGHNT and CDR2 YYREEE (reference sequence). For the CDR3, the DNA is TGTGCCAGCAGCTTCGTAAGAGATAATGAGCAGTTCTTC. Its protein product is CASSFVRDNEQFF. The variable domain in full, with the rest retrieved from reference TRBV5-4 and TRBJ2-1, is ETGVTQSPTHLIKTRGQQVTLRCSSQSGHNTVSWYQQALGQGPQFIFQYYREEENGRGNFPPRFSGLQFPNYSSELNVNALELDDSALYLCASSFVRDNEQFFGPGTRLTVL.